Following are 25 T cell receptor beta chains from one sample sequenced in a study of T cell repertoires in cytomegalovirus infection. Using its own MiXCR run on the reads, TCRdb lists one record per CDR3 protein. The sample yields about 700,000 distinct CDR3 sequences, 30% to 40% seen once. Which antigens these TCRs recognize remains unknown. Material: cultured PBMCs, obtained from culture after CMV antigen stimulation. Every receptor here comes from a human donor in good health (CMV status not recorded). Some clones in this sample may be carry-over from other donors' samples.

The chain couples TRBV18 to TRBJ1-2; 7 bases align to TRBD1. CDR1 is KGHSH, CDR2 LQKENI, per germline. This CDR3 has 17 residues. V gave up 3 bases and J gave up 6 bases; unmatched junction bases: 16. CDR3 protein: CASSPRGEYRDRNGYTF. Written as DNA, the CDR3 is TGTGCCAGCTCACCTAGGGGAGAATACCGGGACAGAAATGGCTACACCTTC.

This clonotype occurred a few times. The chain couples TRBV12-5 to TRBJ2-1; 13 bases are a match to TRBD2. Looked up from germline, CDR1 is LGHNT and CDR2 is FRNRAP. J lost 9 bases, V lost 6 bases, and 14 bases had no gene match. There are 17 residues in the CDR3. The DNA for the CDR3 is TGTGCTAGTGGCCCTCTCCTACTAGCGGGAGGGTTAGGTGAGCAGTTCTTC. Amino acids: CASGPLLLAGGLGEQFF.

Remarks on this clonotype: The CDR3 does not close with the conserved phenylalanine or tryptophan, likely indicating a read error. The CDR3 spells CASSSPGQGVEGYTC. CDR3 in DNA: TGTGCCAGCAGCTCGCCGGGACAGGGAGTTGAGGGCTACACCTGC. The chain links TRBV11-2 to TRBJ1-2, with 9 bases aligning to TRBD1. Trimming at V came to 4 bases and at J to 8 bases, leaving 11 bases not matched to a gene. Germline CDR1 is SGHAT and CDR2 is FQNNGV. The CDR3 totals 15 residues.

The CDR3 loop reads CASSQGYHINQPQHF. The CDR3, as DNA: TGCGCCAGCAGCCAAGGGTACCATATCAATCAGCCCCAGCATTTT. The chain has TRBV4-3 and TRBJ1-5; D is unclear. The germline gives CDR1 LGHNA, CDR2 YSLEER. This CDR3 is 15 amino acids long. V shed 1 base and J shed 3 bases, with 10 bases lying between them.

This clonotype was seen at least ten times. The CDR3 DNA reads TGTGCCAGCAGCTTAGTCCGCGGGGTCAATGAGCAGTTCTTC. It is translated as CASSLVRGVNEQFF. The chain links TRBV11-2 to TRBJ2-1; possibly TRBD2 for D (6 bases). This CDR3 comprises 14 residues. Per germline, CDR1 SGHAT and CDR2 FQNNGV. The V gene lost 1 base and the J gene lost 6 bases, with 10 bases spanning the gap.

This clonotype was seen a few times. The chain recombines TRBV7-8 with TRBJ1-2; 7 bases agree with TRBD1. The germline V gene encodes CDR1 SGHVS and CDR2 FQNEAQ. With V trimmed by 5 bases and J by 4 bases, 10 bases remained unmatched. CDR3 length equals 15 residues. CDR3 region: CASSALDRVLYGYTF. CDR3 sequence (DNA): TGTGCCAGCAGCGCCCTCGACAGGGTCCTCTATGGCTACACCTTC.

Turning to this clonotype: A junction end diverges from the germline sequence, so it may reflect a read error. The chain combines TRBV10-3 with TRBJ2-7, with 9 bases that match TRBD1. The CDR3 loop spans 15 amino acids. Looked up from germline, CDR1 is ENHRY and CDR2 is SYGVKD. The CDR3 DNA follows: TGTGCCATCACCGACCGGGACAGGGAGACCTACGAGCAGAACTTC. This translates into CAITDRDRETYEQNF.

A few counts support this clonotype. This chain uses TRBV7-6 with TRBJ2-3; the match to TRBD2 covers 8 bases. Germline assignment: CDR1 SGHVS and CDR2 FNYEAQ. Losses at the gene ends were 5 bases for V and 2 bases for J; bases not matched to a gene: 6. The length of the CDR3 is 15 residues. The CDR3 loop reads CASSPGGGPTDTQYF. The CDR3 coding sequence is TGTGCCAGCAGCCCGGGGGGGGGCCCCACAGATACGCAGTATTTT. The full variable domain, completed using reference TRBV7-6 and TRBJ2-3, is GAGVSQSPRYKVTKRGQDVALRCDPISGHVSLYWYRQALGQGPEFLTYFNYEAQQDKSGLPNDRFSAERPEGSISTLTIQRTEQRDSAMYRCASSPGGGPTDTQYFGPGTRLTVL.

The gene calls are TRBV6-8 and TRBJ2-7, with 13 bases lining up with TRBD2. Trimming took 6 bases from V and 1 from J; bases not matched to a gene: 6. The CDR3 totals 16 residues. The germline V gene encodes CDR1 MNHGY and CDR2 SAAAGT. This CDR3 is CASSSALAGGSYEQYF. CDR3 sequence (DNA): TGTGCCAGCAGCTCTGCACTAGCGGGAGGGTCCTACGAGCAGTACTTC.

This clonotype was seen more than once but under ten times. V and J are TRBV7-2 and TRBJ2-1; 11 nucleotides align to TRBD2. CDR1 is SGHTA and CDR2 is FQGNSA in the germline V gene. The CDR3 is made up of 16 amino acids. Germline trimming cut 5 bases from V and 6 bases from J; bases unmatched to any gene: 9. The CDR3 region is CASSLISGRAFNEQFF. DNA of the CDR3: TGTGCCAGCAGCCTCATTAGCGGGAGGGCTTTCAATGAGCAGTTCTTC.

V is TRBV12-5 and J is TRBJ1-1; D might be TRBD1 (6 bases). CDR1 and CDR2 from the germline V gene are LGHNT and FRNRAP. This CDR3 spans 17 amino acids. Deletions cut 4 bases from V and 2 bases from J, with 20 bases between. The CDR3 coding sequence is TGTGCTAGTGGTTCACTCCCTCCTAGGGGGGCCAACACTGAAGCTTTCTTT. It codes for CASGSLPPRGANTEAFF.

In this sample, this clonotype turned up a few times. The chain couples TRBV10-3 to TRBJ2-1; maybe TRBD2 (5 bases). V shed 2 bases and J shed 2 bases, with 16 bases lying between them. The CDR3 extends over 17 amino acids. Germline CDR1 ENHRY, CDR2 SYGVKD. CDR3 amino acids: CAISEGIERRTYNEQFF. The DNA of the CDR3 is TGTGCCATCAGTGAGGGAATCGAGCGGAGGACCTACAATGAGCAGTTCTTC.

V and J are TRBV5-4 and TRBJ2-5; 11 bases are a match to TRBD2. J was trimmed by 5 bases and V by 3 bases; bases with no gene match: 3. The CDR3 runs 14 residues. CDR1 SGHNT and CDR2 YYREEE come from the germline V gene (reference sequence). The chain's CDR3 is CASSSTSGIETQYF. The CDR3 nucleotides are TGTGCCAGCAGCTCGACTAGCGGGATTGAGACCCAGTACTTC. Supplemented by reference TRBV5-4 and TRBJ2-5, the full variable domain reads ETGVTQSPTHLIKTRGQQVTLRCSSQSGHNTVSWYQQALGQGPQFIFQYYREEENGRGNFPPRFSGLQFPNYSSELNVNALELDDSALYLCASSSTSGIETQYFGPGTRLLVL.

The chain combines TRBV30 with TRBJ1-3; no clear D gene. The CDR3 loop spans 14 amino acids. V lost 0 bases and J lost 0, with 6 bases in between. Germline V CDR1 and CDR2: GTSNPN, SVGIG (reference sequence). CDR3 nucleotide sequence: TGTGCCTGGAGTGTAGGAGACTCTGGAAACACCATATATTTT. Protein product: CAWSVGDSGNTIYF.

This clonotype was seen a handful of times. This chain links TRBV20-1 with TRBJ2-7; D is ambiguous. This CDR3 spans 15 amino acids. Between the trimmed V and J ends, which lost 0 bases and 3 bases, there was a span of 15 bases. CDR1 DFQATT and CDR2 SNEGSKA come from the germline V gene (reference sequence). Here the CDR3 DNA reads TGCAGTGCTAGAGAAGGTCAGAGTCGCGGCTACGAGCAGTACTTC. Protein sequence: CSAREGQSRGYEQYF.

This chain joins TRBV20-1 and TRBJ2-4; no firm D call. V was shortened by 6 bases and J by 0 bases, with 9 bases between the two germline ends. This CDR3 contains 13 residues. The germline V gene has CDR1 DFQATT and CDR2 SNEGSKA (reference sequence). The CDR3 reads CSALRLAKNIQYF. CDR3 DNA: TGCAGTGCCTTGAGACTAGCCAAAAACATTCAGTACTTC.

This clonotype came up a few times. The chain combines TRBV7-2 with TRBJ1-2; D not certain. Germline V CDR1 and CDR2: SGHTA, FQGNSA. The CDR3 covers 14 residues. V lost 7 bases to trimming and J lost 12 bases, with 24 bases between them. The DNA for the CDR3 is TGTGCCAGCACCCCCCCCCCGGGGTGGTCCTCCCACACCTTC. It encodes CASTPPPGWSSHTF.

V is TRBV4-3 and J is TRBJ2-5; 15 nucleotides agree with TRBD2. V lost 1 base, J lost 4 bases, and 7 bases stayed unmatched. CDR3 size: 18 residues. CDR1 LGHNA and CDR2 YSLEER come from the germline V gene. The DNA for the CDR3 is TGCGCCAGCAGCCAAGGCCTGGGACTAGCGGGAGGAGGAGAGACCCAGTACTTC. The encoded protein is CASSQGLGLAGGGETQYF.

Ten or more counts support this clonotype. For the CDR3, the DNA is TGTGCCAGCAGCACAGCAGGGGCCAGGCACTATGGCTACACCTTC. It codes for CASSTAGARHYGYTF. The rearrangement joins TRBV7-2 to TRBJ1-2; D may be TRBD1 (6 bases). Trimming left V 5 bases short and J 3 bases short, with 16 bases between. The CDR3 runs 15 residues. Germline V CDR1 and CDR2: SGHTA, FQGNSA.

This clonotype was seen just once. V is TRBV19 and J is TRBJ2-1, with 12 bases lining up with TRBD2. V was pared by 6 bases and J by 9 bases, with 3 bases of the junction left unmatched. The CDR3 runs 13 residues. Per germline, CDR1 LNHDA and CDR2 SQIVND (reference sequence). DNA for the CDR3: TGTGCCAGTAGGAAACTAGCGGGGGGTGAGCAGTTCTTC. Translated, it gives CASRKLAGGEQFF.

V and J are TRBV4-2 and TRBJ2-2; D unclear. Germline V gives CDR1 LGHNA, CDR2 YNFKEQ. Between the trimmed V and J ends, which lost 5 bases and 6 bases, there was a span of 13 bases. The CDR3 has 14 residues. Here the CDR3 reads CASSSMGFSGELFF. Written as DNA, the CDR3 is TGTGCCAGCAGCTCAATGGGGTTTTCCGGGGAGCTGTTTTTT.

This chain links TRBV19 with TRBJ1-4; D call uncertain. Trimming removed 5 bases from V and 3 bases from J, with 22 bases in between. The CDR3 sequence is 18 residues long. Germline V gene lookup returns CDR1 LNHDA and CDR2 SQIVND (reference sequence). The CDR3 loop is CASSPTWSRVTSNEKLFF. The CDR3, as DNA: TGTGCCAGTAGTCCGACCTGGTCGCGCGTCACGTCTAATGAAAAACTGTTTTTT.

This clonotype came up a few times. The chain employs TRBV20-1 and TRBJ2-3, with D perhaps given as TRBD1 or TRBD2 (5 bases each). In germline, CDR1 is DFQATT, CDR2 SNEGSKA (reference sequence). The CDR3 runs to 13 residues. Trimming took 5 bases from V and 0 from J, leaving 9 bases between them. In nucleotides, the CDR3 is TGCAGTGCTGACCGGGACAGCACAGATACGCAGTATTTT. As protein: CSADRDSTDTQYF.

This clonotype was detected ten times or more. The rearrangement joins TRBV7-2 to TRBJ2-7; D may be TRBD1 (6 bases). The CDR3 length is 13 residues. Between the trimmed V and J ends, which lost 3 bases and 3 bases, there was a span of 9 bases. CDR1 and CDR2 from the germline V gene are SGHTA and FQGNSA. The DNA of the CDR3 is TGTGCCAGCAGCTTGAAGGGGGACTACGAGCAGTACTTC. This translates into CASSLKGDYEQYF.

A single count supports this clonotype. The chain uses TRBV2 and TRBJ2-2; D not certain. CDR1 and CDR2 from the germline V gene are SNHLY and FYNNEI. The CDR3 covers 15 residues. The V gene lost 7 bases and the J gene lost 1 base, with 13 bases spanning the gap. The CDR3 DNA sequence: TGTGCCAGCAATCAAGGGTTGTGGAACACCGGGGAGCTGTTTTTT. Protein product: CASNQGLWNTGELFF.